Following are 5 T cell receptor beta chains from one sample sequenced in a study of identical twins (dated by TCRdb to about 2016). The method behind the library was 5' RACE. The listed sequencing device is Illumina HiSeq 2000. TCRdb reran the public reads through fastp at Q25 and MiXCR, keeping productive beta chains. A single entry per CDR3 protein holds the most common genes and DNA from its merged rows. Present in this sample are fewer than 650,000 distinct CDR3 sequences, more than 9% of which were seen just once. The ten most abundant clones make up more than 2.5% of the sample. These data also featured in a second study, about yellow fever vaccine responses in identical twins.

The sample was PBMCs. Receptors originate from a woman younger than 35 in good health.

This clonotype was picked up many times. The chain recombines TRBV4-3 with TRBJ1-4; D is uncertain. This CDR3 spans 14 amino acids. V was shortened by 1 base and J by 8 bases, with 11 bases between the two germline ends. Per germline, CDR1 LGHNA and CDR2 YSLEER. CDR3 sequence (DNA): TGCGCCAGCAGCCAAGTGGAATACGGGGAAAAACTGTTTTTT. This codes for CASSQVEYGEKLFF.

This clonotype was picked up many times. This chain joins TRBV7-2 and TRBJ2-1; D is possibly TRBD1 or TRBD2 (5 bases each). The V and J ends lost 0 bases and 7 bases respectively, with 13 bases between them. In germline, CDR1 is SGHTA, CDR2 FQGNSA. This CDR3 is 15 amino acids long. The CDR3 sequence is CASSLAGAGSNEQFF. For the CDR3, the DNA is TGTGCCAGCAGCTTAGCGGGAGCAGGGAGTAATGAGCAGTTCTTC.

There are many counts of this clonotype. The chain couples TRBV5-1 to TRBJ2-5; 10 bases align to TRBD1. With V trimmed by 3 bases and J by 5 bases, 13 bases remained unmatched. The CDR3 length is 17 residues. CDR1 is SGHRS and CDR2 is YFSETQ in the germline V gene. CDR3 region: CASSSRWDRGWMETQYF. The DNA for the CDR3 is TGCGCCAGCAGCTCACGGTGGGACAGGGGTTGGATGGAGACCCAGTACTTC.

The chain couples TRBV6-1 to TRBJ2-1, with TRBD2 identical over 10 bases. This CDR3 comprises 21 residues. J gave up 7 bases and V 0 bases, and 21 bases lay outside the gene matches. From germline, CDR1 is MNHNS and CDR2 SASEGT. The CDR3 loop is CASSEAQALAGARRATNEQFF. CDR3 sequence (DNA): TGTGCCAGCAGTGAAGCCCAGGCGCTAGCGGGAGCCCGAAGGGCTACAAATGAGCAGTTCTTC.

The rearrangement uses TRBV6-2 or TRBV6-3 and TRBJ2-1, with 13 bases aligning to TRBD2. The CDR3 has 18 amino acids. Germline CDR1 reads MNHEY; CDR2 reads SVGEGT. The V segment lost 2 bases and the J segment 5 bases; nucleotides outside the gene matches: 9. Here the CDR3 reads CASSYLTSGRPVDNEQFF. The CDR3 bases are TGTGCCAGCAGTTACCTGACTAGCGGGAGGCCCGTGGACAATGAGCAGTTCTTC.